Included here is one T cell receptor (beta chain) sequence, with context. What it binds is not known. RNA was isolated and reverse transcribed to cDNA, the sequencing template. Sequencing was performed with immunoSEQ multiplex PCR; in TCRdb, only in-frame clones are kept and a portion is missing. The sample lists some 110,000 clones, less than 70% seen once, with approximately 2.8% in the top ten. CDR3 length equals 15 residues. Germline loops: CDR1 ENHRY, CDR2 SYGVKD. After removal of 3 bases from V and 6 bases from J, the junction contained 7 bases not matched to a gene. Sorting separated CD4+ and CD8+ T cells out of PBMCs. This sample stems from a study of CD8+ T cells in alopecia areata. Notes on the study in general: Affected scalp, especially in alopecia totalis/universalis, had a higher clonality than normal scalp did. Scalp sample sequencing also detects resident alphabeta T cells of normal skin. Among patients, TCR sharing was less clear than in mice, a difference possibly due in part to HLA diversity in the patient population.

The specimen sequenced was CD4+ T cells sorted from blood. This sequence joins TRBV10-3 and TRBJ1-2; 10 bases fit TRBD1. This TCR was sampled from a human donor in good health. CDR3 DNA sequence: TGTGCCATCAGTGATCAGGGGACAGGGGAGGATGGCTACACCTTC. It is translated as CAISDQGTGEDGYTF.